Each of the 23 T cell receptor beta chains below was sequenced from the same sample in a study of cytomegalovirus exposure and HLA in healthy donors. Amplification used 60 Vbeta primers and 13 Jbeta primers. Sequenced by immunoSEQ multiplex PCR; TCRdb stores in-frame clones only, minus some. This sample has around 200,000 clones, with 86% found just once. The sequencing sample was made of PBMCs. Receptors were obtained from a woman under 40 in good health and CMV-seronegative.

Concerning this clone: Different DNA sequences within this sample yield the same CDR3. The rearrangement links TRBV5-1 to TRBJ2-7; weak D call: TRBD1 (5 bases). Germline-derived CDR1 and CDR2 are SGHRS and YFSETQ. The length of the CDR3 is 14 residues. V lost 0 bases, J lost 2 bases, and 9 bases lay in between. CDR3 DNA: TGCGCCAGCAGCTTGGGGCAGGGTCCCTACGAGCAGTACTTC. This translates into CASSLGQGPYEQYF.

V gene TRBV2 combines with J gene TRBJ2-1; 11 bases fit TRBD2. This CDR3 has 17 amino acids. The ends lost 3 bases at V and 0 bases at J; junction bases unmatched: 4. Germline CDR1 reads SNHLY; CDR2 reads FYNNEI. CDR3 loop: CASSDPTSGSSYNEQFF. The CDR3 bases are TGTGCCAGCAGTGACCCTACTAGCGGGAGCTCCTACAATGAGCAGTTCTTC. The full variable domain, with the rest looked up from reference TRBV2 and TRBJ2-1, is EPEVTQTPSHQVTQMGQEVILRCVPISNHLYFYWYRQILGQKVEFLVSFYNNEISEKSEIFDDQFSVERPDGSNFTLKIRSTKLEDSAMYFCASSDPTSGSSYNEQFFGPGTRLTVL.

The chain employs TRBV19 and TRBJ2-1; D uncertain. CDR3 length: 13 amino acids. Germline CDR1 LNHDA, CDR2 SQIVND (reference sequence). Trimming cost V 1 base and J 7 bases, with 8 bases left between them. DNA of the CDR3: TGTGCCAGTAGTATAGGGGCCCGGAATGAGCAGTTCTTC. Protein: CASSIGARNEQFF.

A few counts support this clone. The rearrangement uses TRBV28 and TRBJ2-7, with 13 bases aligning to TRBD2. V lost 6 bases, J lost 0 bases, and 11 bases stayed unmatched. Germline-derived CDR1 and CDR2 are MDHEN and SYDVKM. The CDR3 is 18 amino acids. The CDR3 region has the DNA TGTGCCAGCAGCCGTAAACTAGCGGGAGGGCCGAGCTCCTACGAGCAGTACTTC. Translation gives CASSRKLAGGPSSYEQYF.

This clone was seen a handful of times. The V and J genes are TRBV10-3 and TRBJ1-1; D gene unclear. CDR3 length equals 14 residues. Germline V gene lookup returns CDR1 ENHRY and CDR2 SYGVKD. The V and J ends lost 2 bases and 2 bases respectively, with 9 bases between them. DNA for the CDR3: TGTGCCATCAGTGAGCTTAACAGAAACACTGAAGCTTTCTTT. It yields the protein CAISELNRNTEAFF.

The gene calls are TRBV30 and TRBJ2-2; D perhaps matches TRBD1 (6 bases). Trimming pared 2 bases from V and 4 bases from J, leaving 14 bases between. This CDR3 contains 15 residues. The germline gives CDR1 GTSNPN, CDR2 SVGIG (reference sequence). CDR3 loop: CAWSFPGAGTGELFF. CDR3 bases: TGTGCCTGGAGTTTCCCAGGGGCTGGCACCGGGGAGCTGTTTTTT.

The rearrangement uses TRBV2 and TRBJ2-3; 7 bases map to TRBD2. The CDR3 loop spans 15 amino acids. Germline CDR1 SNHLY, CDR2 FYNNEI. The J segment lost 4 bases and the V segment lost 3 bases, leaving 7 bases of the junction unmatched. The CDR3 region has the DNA TGTGCCAGCAGTGAGGAACGGGGAGGGGCAGATACGCAGTATTTT. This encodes CASSEERGGADTQYF.

The CDR3, as DNA: TGTGCCAGCAGCCGGGGGAACTACAATGAGCAGTTCTTC. Its translation is CASSRGNYNEQFF. This chain connects TRBV6-1 to TRBJ2-1; the D gene is possibly TRBD2 (6 bases). Germline V gene sequence: CDR1 MNHNS, CDR2 SASEGT. Trimming took off 6 bases at V and 3 bases at J, with 9 bases between the two ends. This CDR3 is 13 amino acids long.

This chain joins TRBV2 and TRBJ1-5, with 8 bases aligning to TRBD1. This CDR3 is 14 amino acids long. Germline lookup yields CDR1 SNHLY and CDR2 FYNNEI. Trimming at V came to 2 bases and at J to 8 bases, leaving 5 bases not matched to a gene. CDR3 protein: CASSELQGAEPQHF. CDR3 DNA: TGTGCCAGCAGTGAACTGCAGGGGGCAGAGCCCCAGCATTTT.

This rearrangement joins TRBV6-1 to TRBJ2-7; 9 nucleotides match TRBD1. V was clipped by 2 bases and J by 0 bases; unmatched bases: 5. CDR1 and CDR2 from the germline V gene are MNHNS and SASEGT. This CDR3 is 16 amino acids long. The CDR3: CASSESRDRDSYEQYF. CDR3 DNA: TGTGCCAGCAGTGAATCCCGGGACAGGGACTCCTACGAGCAGTACTTC.

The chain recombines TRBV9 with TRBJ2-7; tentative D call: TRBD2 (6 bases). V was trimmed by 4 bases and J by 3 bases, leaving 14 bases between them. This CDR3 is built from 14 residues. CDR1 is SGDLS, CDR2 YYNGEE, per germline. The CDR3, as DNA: TGTGCCAGCAGCCCGGGGGTTCAAGGCTACGAGCAGTACTTC. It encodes CASSPGVQGYEQYF.

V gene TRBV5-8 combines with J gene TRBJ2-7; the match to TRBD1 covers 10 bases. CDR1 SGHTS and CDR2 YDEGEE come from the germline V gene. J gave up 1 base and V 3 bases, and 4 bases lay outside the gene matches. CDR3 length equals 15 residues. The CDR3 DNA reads TGTGCCAGCAGCTGGGGACAGGGGAGATCCTACGAGCAGTACTTC. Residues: CASSWGQGRSYEQYF.

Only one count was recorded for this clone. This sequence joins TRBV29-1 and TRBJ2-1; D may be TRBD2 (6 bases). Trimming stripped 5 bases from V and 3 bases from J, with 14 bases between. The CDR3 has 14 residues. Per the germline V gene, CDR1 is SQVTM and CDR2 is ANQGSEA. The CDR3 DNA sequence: TGCAGCGTTCCCACTAGCACCCACTACAATGAGCAGTTCTTC. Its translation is CSVPTSTHYNEQFF.

Written as DNA, the CDR3 is TGTGCCAGTAGTATAGCTTCGAGGAGCAATCAGCCCCAGCATTTT. Translated, it gives CASSIASRSNQPQHF. This chain links TRBV19 with TRBJ1-5; D is ambiguous. Trimming removed 1 base from V and 1 base from J, with 8 bases in between. In germline, CDR1 is LNHDA, CDR2 SQIVND (reference sequence). This CDR3 has 15 amino acids.

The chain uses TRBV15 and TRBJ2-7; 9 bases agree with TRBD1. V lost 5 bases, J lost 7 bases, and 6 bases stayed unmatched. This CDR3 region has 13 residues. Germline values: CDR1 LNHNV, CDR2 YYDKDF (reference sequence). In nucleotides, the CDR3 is TGTGCCACCAGCGGTACAGGGGGCTGGGAGCAGTACTTC. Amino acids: CATSGTGGWEQYF.

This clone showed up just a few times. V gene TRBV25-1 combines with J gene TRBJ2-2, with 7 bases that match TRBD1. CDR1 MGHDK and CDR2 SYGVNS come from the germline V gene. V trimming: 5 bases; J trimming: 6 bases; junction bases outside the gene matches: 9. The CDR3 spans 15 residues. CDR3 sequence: CASSIRQGSAGELFF. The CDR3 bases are TGTGCCAGCAGTATAAGACAGGGATCCGCCGGGGAGCTGTTTTTT.

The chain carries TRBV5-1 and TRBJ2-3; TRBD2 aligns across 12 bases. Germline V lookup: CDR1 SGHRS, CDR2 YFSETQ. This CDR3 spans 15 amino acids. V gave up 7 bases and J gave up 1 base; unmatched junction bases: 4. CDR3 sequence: CASGRLAGGTDTQYF. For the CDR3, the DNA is TGCGCCAGCGGCAGACTAGCGGGGGGCACAGATACGCAGTATTTT.

CDR3 nucleotides: TGCGCCAGCAGCTTGGGGGGAACGGAAGGGGAGCCCCAGCATTTT. It yields the protein CASSLGGTEGEPQHF. The chain couples TRBV5-1 to TRBJ1-5; maybe TRBD1 (5 bases). This CDR3 comprises 15 residues. Trimming took off 0 bases at V and 8 bases at J, with 15 bases between the two ends. Germline V CDR1 and CDR2: SGHRS, YFSETQ. Together with reference TRBV5-1 and TRBJ1-5, the CDR3 gives the full variable domain: KAGVTQTPRYLIKTRGQQVTLSCSPISGHRSVSWYQQTPGQGLQFLFEYFSETQRNKGNFPGRFSGRQFSNSRSEMNVSTLELGDSALYLCASSLGGTEGEPQHFGDGTRLSIL.

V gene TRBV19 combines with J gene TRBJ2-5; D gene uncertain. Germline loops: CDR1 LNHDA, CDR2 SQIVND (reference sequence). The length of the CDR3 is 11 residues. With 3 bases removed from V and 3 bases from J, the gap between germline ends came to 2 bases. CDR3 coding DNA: TGTGCCAGTAGTATTAAAGAGACCCAGTACTTC. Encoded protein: CASSIKETQYF.

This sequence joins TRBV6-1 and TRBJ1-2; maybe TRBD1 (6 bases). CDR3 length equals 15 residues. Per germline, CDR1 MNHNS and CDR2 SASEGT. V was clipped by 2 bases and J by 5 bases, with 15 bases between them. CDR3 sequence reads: CASSELSTGAYGYTF. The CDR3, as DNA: TGTGCCAGCAGTGAACTGTCGACAGGAGCGTATGGCTACACCTTC.

The CDR3 nucleotides are TGTGCCAGCAGCTTACCAGTGCGGACAGGGGAGGGGAATGAGCAGTTCTTC. Amino acids: CASSLPVRTGEGNEQFF. The chain uses TRBV7-6 and TRBJ2-1; 9 bases fit TRBD1. The CDR3 contains 17 residues. J lost 7 bases, V lost 2 bases, and 12 bases had no gene match. Germline V gene sequence: CDR1 SGHVS, CDR2 FNYEAQ. Using reference TRBV7-6 and TRBJ2-1 for the parts outside the CDR3, the full variable domain is GAGVSQSPRYKVTKRGQDVALRCDPISGHVSLYWYRQALGQGPEFLTYFNYEAQQDKSGLPNDRFSAERPEGSISTLTIQRTEQRDSAMYRCASSLPVRTGEGNEQFFGPGTRLTVL.

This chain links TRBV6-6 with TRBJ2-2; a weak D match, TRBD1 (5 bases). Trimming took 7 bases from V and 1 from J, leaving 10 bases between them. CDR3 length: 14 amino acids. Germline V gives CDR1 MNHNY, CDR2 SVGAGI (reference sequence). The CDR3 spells CASTGAMNTGELFF. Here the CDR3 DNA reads TGTGCCAGCACTGGGGCCATGAACACCGGGGAGCTGTTTTTT.

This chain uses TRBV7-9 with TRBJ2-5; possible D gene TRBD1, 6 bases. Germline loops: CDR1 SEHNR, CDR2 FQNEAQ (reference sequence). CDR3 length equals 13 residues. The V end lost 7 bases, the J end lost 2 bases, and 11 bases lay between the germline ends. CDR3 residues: CASTNRAQETQYF. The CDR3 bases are TGTGCCAGCACCAACAGGGCGCAAGAGACCCAGTACTTC.